Following are 30 T cell receptor beta chains from one sample sequenced in a study of CD8 T cells in Susac syndrome. RNA amounts of 0.5 to 1 ug underwent reverse transcription with random hexamers. One entry per CDR3 protein, called by TCRdb with MiXCR from the immunoSEQ multiplex PCR reads. Of roughly 120,000 distinct CDR3 sequences listed, approximately 93% are singletons. Sequenced material: CD8+ T cells from PBMCs. The receptors were gathered from a human donor with multiple sclerosis.

As DNA, the CDR3 is TGTGCCAGCAGCCCCAACCCCAGAGTAGGATCCACCTTC. Protein product: CASSPNPRVGSTF. The chain recombines TRBV11-1 with TRBJ1-2; D uncertain. The germline gives CDR1 SGHAT, CDR2 FQDESV (reference sequence). V was trimmed by 5 bases and J by 13 bases, leaving 20 bases between them. The CDR3 consists of 13 residues.

The chain uses TRBV9 and TRBJ2-1; 9 positions agree with TRBD1. The germline V gene encodes CDR1 SGDLS and CDR2 YYNGEE. The V segment lost 0 bases and the J segment 6 bases; nucleotides outside the gene matches: 13. There are 18 residues in the CDR3. The CDR3 sequence: CASSVERKGTGRFNEQFF. As DNA, the CDR3 is TGTGCCAGCAGCGTAGAGAGGAAGGGGACAGGGCGATTCAATGAGCAGTTCTTC.

The chain uses TRBV11-2 and TRBJ2-7, with TRBD1 matching 12 bases. V shed 6 bases and J 7 bases; nucleotides not matched to a gene: 16. This CDR3 region has 17 residues. Germline V CDR1 and CDR2: SGHAT, FQNNGV. CDR3 amino acids: CASSFSRIRDRGREQYF. The CDR3 bases are TGTGCCAGCAGTTTCTCCCGCATCCGGGACAGGGGGCGGGAGCAGTACTTC.

V is TRBV7-2 and J is TRBJ1-5; D unresolved. Deletions cut 1 base from V and 3 bases from J, with 13 bases between. Germline-derived CDR1 and CDR2 are SGHTA and FQGNSA. CDR3 length: 16 residues. The CDR3 coding sequence is TGTGCCAGCAGCTTAGAGGCAGTTCTGTTCAATCAGCCCCAGCATTTT. Translated, it gives CASSLEAVLFNQPQHF.

The V and J genes are TRBV7-6 and TRBJ1-4; D possibly corresponds to TRBD1 (5 bases). The V end lost 5 bases, the J end lost 1 base, and 8 bases lay between the germline ends. Germline CDR1 SGHVS, CDR2 FNYEAQ. The CDR3 runs to 14 residues. CDR3 amino acids: CASSQGGTNEKLFF. As DNA, the CDR3 is TGTGCCAGCAGCCAGGGAGGAACTAATGAAAAACTGTTTTTT. The whole variable domain, filled in from reference TRBV7-6 and TRBJ1-4, reads GAGVSQSPRYKVTKRGQDVALRCDPISGHVSLYWYRQALGQGPEFLTYFNYEAQQDKSGLPNDRFSAERPEGSISTLTIQRTEQRDSAMYRCASSQGGTNEKLFFGSGTQLSVL.

The chain is built from TRBV6-5 and TRBJ2-7; perhaps TRBD1 as D (6 bases). Germline V CDR1 and CDR2: MNHEY, SVGAGI. V was pared by 9 bases and J by 5 bases, with 14 bases between. The length of the CDR3 is 12 residues. CDR3 region: CARNLRGHEQYF. Here the CDR3 DNA reads TGTGCCAGAAACCTCAGGGGACACGAGCAGTACTTC.

This chain uses TRBV28 with TRBJ2-3, with TRBD2 matching over 7 bases. The CDR3 length is 18 residues. The germline CDR1 and CDR2 sequences are MDHEN and SYDVKM. V dropped 4 bases and J dropped 1; count of bases not matched to a gene: 14. CDR3 nucleotide sequence: TGTGCCAGCAGTTCTCTAGCGGAGCTGGAGGTGGGCACAGATACGCAGTATTTT. Its translation: CASSSLAELEVGTDTQYF.

The chain joins TRBV29-1 to TRBJ2-7; tentatively, D is TRBD2 (6 bases). The germline V and J ends were trimmed by 8 bases and 0 bases, with 17 bases remaining between them. The CDR3 is 14 residues long. Germline V gene sequence: CDR1 SQVTM, CDR2 ANQGSEA. CDR3 in amino acids: CSIAGAGRSYEQYF. The DNA of the CDR3 is TGCAGCATTGCGGGTGCGGGGCGCTCCTACGAGCAGTACTTC.

This sequence joins TRBV28 and TRBJ2-7; no firm D call. Between the trimmed V and J ends, which lost 2 bases and 3 bases, there was a span of 17 bases. CDR1 and CDR2 from the germline V gene are MDHEN and SYDVKM. The CDR3 consists of 16 residues. CDR3 residues: CASSLGEVQSVYEQYF. The CDR3 coding sequence is TGTGCCAGCAGTTTAGGTGAGGTTCAGTCCGTCTACGAGCAGTACTTC.

This sequence joins TRBV20-1 and TRBJ2-7; D is undetermined. Germline CDR1 is DFQATT and CDR2 is SNEGSKA (reference sequence). Trimming removed 5 bases from V and 2 bases from J, with 16 bases in between. The CDR3 length is 14 residues. This CDR3 reads CSADNRENAYEQYF. Written as DNA, the CDR3 is TGCAGTGCTGACAACAGAGAGAATGCCTACGAGCAGTACTTC.

The J gene is TRBJ2-3, the V gene TRBV19, with 10 positions matching TRBD2. Germline V gives CDR1 LNHDA, CDR2 SQIVND (reference sequence). This CDR3 comprises 16 residues. V lost 8 bases and J lost 6; bases outside the gene matches: 14. The CDR3 loop reads CASHPRPTSGADTQYF. The CDR3 coding sequence is TGTGCCAGTCACCCCCGCCCCACTAGCGGGGCTGATACGCAGTATTTT.

This chain links TRBV7-9 with TRBJ1-1, with a weak D call TRBD1 (5 bases). The CDR3 consists of 14 residues. V lost 1 base and J lost 7, with 13 bases in between. CDR1 SEHNR and CDR2 FQNEAQ come from the germline V gene (reference sequence). CDR3 sequence reads: CASSLGRTLSEAFF. The CDR3 DNA reads as TGTGCCAGCAGCTTAGGTAGGACATTAAGTGAAGCTTTCTTT.

This rearrangement joins TRBV12-3 or TRBV12-4 to TRBJ1-1; D remains ambiguous. CDR3 length: 13 residues. V lost 6 bases and J 1 base, leaving 9 bases between the germline ends. The CDR3 DNA reads TGTGCCAGCAGGGTTAACAGGAACACTGAAGCTTTCTTT. Translation gives CASRVNRNTEAFF.

The chain links TRBV7-2 to TRBJ2-7; TRBD2 might be the D (6 bases). Trimming took off 7 bases at V and 1 base at J, with 20 bases between the two ends. Looked up from germline, CDR1 is SGHTA and CDR2 is FQGNSA. This CDR3 comprises 16 residues. For the CDR3, the DNA is TGTGCCAGCAAACGGTTGGGTGGAGGGATGTCCTACGAGCAGTACGTC. Encoded protein: CASKRLGGGMSYEQYV.

The chain employs TRBV10-3 and TRBJ2-7; D call uncertain. Germline loops: CDR1 ENHRY, CDR2 SYGVKD. Trimming left V 2 bases short and J 6 bases short, with 8 bases between. The CDR3 covers 12 residues. The CDR3 DNA sequence: TGTGCCATCAGTGAGGCCGGGTCCGAGCAGTACGTC. This codes for CAISEAGSEQYV.

The chain links TRBV12-3 or TRBV12-4 to TRBJ2-5; the D gene could be TRBD1 or TRBD2 (6 bases each). The CDR3 is made up of 15 amino acids. V dropped 6 bases and J dropped 0 bases, with 14 bases sitting between them. CDR3 coding DNA: TGTGCCAGCAGCCGATCGGGGGCGTACCAAGAGACCCAGTACTTC. Translated: CASSRSGAYQETQYF.

The chain uses TRBV20-1 and TRBJ2-5; no clear D. Germline V gene data show CDR1 as DFQATT and CDR2 as SNEGSKA (reference sequence). V was cut by 3 bases and J by 5 bases, with 25 bases left in between. CDR3 length: 17 residues. CDR3 protein: CSARDLSTTHSIETQYF. The CDR3 coding sequence is TGCAGTGCTAGGGATTTATCTACGACCCACTCGATTGAGACCCAGTACTTC.

The chain has TRBV29-1 and TRBJ1-4; D gene ambiguous. V gave up 4 bases and J gave up 6 bases, with 12 bases separating them. The germline gives CDR1 SQVTM, CDR2 ANQGSEA. The CDR3 sequence is 13 residues long. The CDR3 loop is CSVVEQTDEKLFF. As DNA, the CDR3 is TGCAGCGTTGTAGAGCAAACGGATGAAAAACTGTTTTTT.

Points on this clonotype: A read error may account for a junction end that differs from germline. This chain links TRBV7-9 with TRBJ2-7, with a possible D match to TRBD2 (5 bases). Looked up from germline, CDR1 is SEHNR and CDR2 is FQNEAQ (reference sequence). This CDR3 has 14 amino acids. The CDR3 DNA sequence: TGTGCCAGCAGCTTGTTAGAGGACTCCCACGAGCAGTACTTC. Translated, it gives CASSLLEDSHEQYF.

This chain connects TRBV4-1 to TRBJ2-7; possibly TRBD1 or TRBD2 for D (5 bases each). The CDR3 sequence is 14 residues long. CDR1 and CDR2 from the germline V gene are MGHRA and YSYEKL. Trimming stripped 4 bases from V and 1 base from J, with 11 bases between. This chain's CDR3 is CASSPQGVSYEQYF. The CDR3 DNA follows: TGCGCCAGCAGCCCGCAGGGAGTGTCCTACGAGCAGTACTTC.

This clonotype is a singleton in its sample. The chain is built from TRBV24-1 and TRBJ1-5; 9 nucleotides match TRBD1. The V gene end was trimmed by 5 bases and the J gene end by 7 bases; junction bases not matched to a gene: 11. The CDR3 is 16 amino acids. From germline, CDR1 is KGHDR and CDR2 SFDVKD. The CDR3 sequence is CATSVRGGQGWQPQHF. CDR3 DNA sequence: TGTGCCACCAGTGTTCGGGGGGGACAGGGATGGCAGCCCCAGCATTTT.

The chain combines TRBV27 with TRBJ1-1; unclear D gene. With 5 bases removed from V and 0 bases from J, the gap between germline ends came to 7 bases. The CDR3 is 13 residues long. Per the germline V gene, CDR1 is MNHEY and CDR2 is SMNVEV (reference sequence). As DNA, the CDR3 is TGTGCCAGCAGTAAGAACTTGAACACTGAAGCTTTCTTT. This codes for CASSKNLNTEAFF.

The chain is built from TRBV6-5 and TRBJ2-1, with D hard to call. Trimming pared 5 bases from V and 0 bases from J, leaving 8 bases between. This CDR3 is built from 14 residues. Germline V CDR1 and CDR2: MNHEY, SVGAGI. The CDR3 sequence is CASSPLVSYNEQFF. DNA for the CDR3: TGTGCCAGCAGTCCACTTGTCTCCTACAATGAGCAGTTCTTC.

The chain recombines TRBV6-2 or TRBV6-3 with TRBJ2-2, with a possible D match to TRBD2 (5 bases). Germline CDR1 is MNHEY and CDR2 is SVGEGT. The CDR3 contains 15 residues. V gave up 2 bases and J gave up 3 bases, with 10 bases separating them. This chain's CDR3 is CASSYRSADTGELFF. CDR3 bases: TGTGCCAGCAGTTACCGGTCAGCGGACACCGGGGAGCTGTTTTTT.

This clonotype appeared a few times. The chain links TRBV4-2 to TRBJ1-1; maybe TRBD1 (6 bases). This CDR3 region has 16 residues. The V end was cut by 0 bases, the J end by 1 base, with 12 bases between. Germline lookup yields CDR1 LGHNA and CDR2 YNFKEQ. The CDR3 sequence is CASSQDPGGSNTEAFF. Written as DNA, the CDR3 is TGTGCCAGCAGCCAAGATCCCGGGGGCTCGAACACTGAAGCTTTCTTT.

CDR3 nucleotides: TGTGCCAGCAGCTTATTGGGAGTACACAATGAGCAGTTCTTC. This translates into CASSLLGVHNEQFF. The J gene is TRBJ2-1, the V gene TRBV7-8, with D possibly matching TRBD2 (5 bases). The ends were cut back, 2 bases at V and 5 bases at J, with 10 bases in the middle. The CDR3 consists of 14 residues. Germline V gene data show CDR1 as SGHVS and CDR2 as FQNEAQ.

V usage is TRBV29-1 and J usage is TRBJ1-1, with D tentatively TRBD1 (6 bases). Trimming left V 7 bases short and J 1 base short, with 13 bases between. The CDR3 has 13 amino acids. CDR1 and CDR2 from the germline V gene are SQVTM and ANQGSEA. DNA for the CDR3: TGCAGCGGTGAGGGGGGGCGGAACACTGAAGCTTTCTTT. Translated: CSGEGGRNTEAFF.

The chain couples TRBV15 to TRBJ2-7; 11 bases fit TRBD1. The CDR3 extends over 16 amino acids. Germline lookup yields CDR1 LNHNV and CDR2 YYDKDF (reference sequence). With V trimmed by 0 bases and J by 4 bases, 5 bases remained unmatched. The CDR3: CATSRDGGTGGYEQYF. DNA of the CDR3: TGTGCCACCAGCAGAGATGGAGGGACAGGGGGGTACGAGCAGTACTTC.

The rearrangement uses TRBV4-1 and TRBJ2-3; maybe TRBD1 (5 bases). The CDR3 length is 14 residues. V dropped 3 bases and J dropped 2 bases, with 9 bases sitting between them. CDR1 is MGHRA and CDR2 is YSYEKL in the germline V gene. The DNA for the CDR3 is TGCGCCAGCAGCCAGGGGCTCCCCACAGATACGCAGTATTTT. This encodes CASSQGLPTDTQYF.

The V call is TRBV9, the J call TRBJ2-5; D may be TRBD2 (5 bases). The CDR3 is 16 amino acids. Per germline, CDR1 SGDLS and CDR2 YYNGEE. Trimming shortened V by 0 bases and J by 2 bases, and 14 bases separated the two germline ends. As DNA, the CDR3 is TGTGCCAGCAGCGTAGGTGGGTCCCGGGGACAAGAGACCCAGTACTTC. This gives the protein CASSVGGSRGQETQYF.